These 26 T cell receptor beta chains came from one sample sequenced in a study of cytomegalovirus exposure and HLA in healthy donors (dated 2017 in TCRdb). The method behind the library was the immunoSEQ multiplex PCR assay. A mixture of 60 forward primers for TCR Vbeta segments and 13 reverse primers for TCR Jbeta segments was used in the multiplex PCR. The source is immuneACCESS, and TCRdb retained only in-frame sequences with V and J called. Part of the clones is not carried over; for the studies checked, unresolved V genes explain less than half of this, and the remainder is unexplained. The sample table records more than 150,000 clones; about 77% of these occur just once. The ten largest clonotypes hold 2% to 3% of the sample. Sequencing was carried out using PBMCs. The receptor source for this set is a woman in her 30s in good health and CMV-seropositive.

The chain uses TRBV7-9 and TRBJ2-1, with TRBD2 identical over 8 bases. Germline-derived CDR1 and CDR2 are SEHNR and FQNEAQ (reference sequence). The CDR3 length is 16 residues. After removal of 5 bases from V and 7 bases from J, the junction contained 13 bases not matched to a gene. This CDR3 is CASSLVGGAFLNEQFF. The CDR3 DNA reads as TGTGCCAGCAGCCTAGTCGGGGGGGCCTTTTTGAATGAGCAGTTCTTC.

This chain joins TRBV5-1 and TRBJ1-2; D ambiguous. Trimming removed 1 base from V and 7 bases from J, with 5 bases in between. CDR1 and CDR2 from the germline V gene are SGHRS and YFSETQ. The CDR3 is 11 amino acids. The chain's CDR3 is CASSLSGGYTF. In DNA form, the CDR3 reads TGCGCCAGCAGCTTGTCGGGTGGCTACACCTTC.

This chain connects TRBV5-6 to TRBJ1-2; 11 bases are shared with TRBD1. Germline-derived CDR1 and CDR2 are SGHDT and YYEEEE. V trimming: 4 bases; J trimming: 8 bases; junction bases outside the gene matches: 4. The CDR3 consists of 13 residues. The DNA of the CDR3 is TGTGCCAGCAGCGACCGGGACAGGGGGGGCTACACCTTC. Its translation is CASSDRDRGGYTF.

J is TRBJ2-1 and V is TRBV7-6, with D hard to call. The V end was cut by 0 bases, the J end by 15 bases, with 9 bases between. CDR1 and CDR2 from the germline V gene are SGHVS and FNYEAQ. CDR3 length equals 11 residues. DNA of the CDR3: TGTGCCAGCAGCTTAGCAGGAGTACCGTTCTTC. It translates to CASSLAGVPFF.

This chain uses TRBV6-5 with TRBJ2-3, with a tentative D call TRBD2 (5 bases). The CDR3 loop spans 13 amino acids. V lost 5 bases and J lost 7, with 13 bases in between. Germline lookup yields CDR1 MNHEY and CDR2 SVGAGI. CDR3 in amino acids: CASSANRDNTQYF. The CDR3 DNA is TGTGCCAGCAGTGCTAACCGGGATAATACGCAGTATTTT.

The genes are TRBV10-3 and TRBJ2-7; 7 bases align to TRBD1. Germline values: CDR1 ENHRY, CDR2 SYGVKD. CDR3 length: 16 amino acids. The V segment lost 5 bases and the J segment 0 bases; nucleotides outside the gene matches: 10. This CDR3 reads CAISSITGTDSYEQYF. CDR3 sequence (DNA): TGTGCCATCAGTTCTATCACCGGGACAGACTCCTACGAGCAGTACTTC.

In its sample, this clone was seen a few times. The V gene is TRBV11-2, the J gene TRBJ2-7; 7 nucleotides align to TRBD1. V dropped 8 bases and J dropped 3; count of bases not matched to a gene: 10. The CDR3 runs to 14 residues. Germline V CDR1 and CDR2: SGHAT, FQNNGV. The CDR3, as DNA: TGTGCCAGCTCCGGGACAGCGTTATACTACGAGCAGTACTTC. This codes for CASSGTALYYEQYF.

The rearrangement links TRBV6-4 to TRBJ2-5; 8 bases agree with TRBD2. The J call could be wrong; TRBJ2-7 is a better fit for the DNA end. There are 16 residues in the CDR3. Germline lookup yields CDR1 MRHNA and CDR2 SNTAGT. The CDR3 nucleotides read TGTGCCAGCAGTGACACGAAGCAGCGGGGGTACCACGAGCAGTACTTC. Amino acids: CASSDTKQRGYHEQYF.

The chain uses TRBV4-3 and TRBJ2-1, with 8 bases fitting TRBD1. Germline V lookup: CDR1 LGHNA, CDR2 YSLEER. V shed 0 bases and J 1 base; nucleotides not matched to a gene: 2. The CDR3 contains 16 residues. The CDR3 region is CASSQDQGASYNEQFF. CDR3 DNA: TGCGCCAGCAGCCAAGATCAGGGGGCGTCCTACAATGAGCAGTTCTTC.

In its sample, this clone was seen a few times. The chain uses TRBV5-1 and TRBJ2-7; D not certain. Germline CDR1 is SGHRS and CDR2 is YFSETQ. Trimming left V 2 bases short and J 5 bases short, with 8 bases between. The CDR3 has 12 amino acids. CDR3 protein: CASSFEGDEQYF. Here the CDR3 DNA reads TGCGCCAGCAGCTTTGAAGGAGACGAGCAGTACTTC.

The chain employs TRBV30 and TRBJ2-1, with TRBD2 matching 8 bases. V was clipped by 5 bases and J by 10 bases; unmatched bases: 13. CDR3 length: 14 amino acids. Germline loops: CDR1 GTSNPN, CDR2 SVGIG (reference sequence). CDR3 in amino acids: CAWERGTPGGEQFF. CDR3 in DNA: TGTGCCTGGGAGCGGGGGACACCTGGTGGGGAGCAGTTCTTC.

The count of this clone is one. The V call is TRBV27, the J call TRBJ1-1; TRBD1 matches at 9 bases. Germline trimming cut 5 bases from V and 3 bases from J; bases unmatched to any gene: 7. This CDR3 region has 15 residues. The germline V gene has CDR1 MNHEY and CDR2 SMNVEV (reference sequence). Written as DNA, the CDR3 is TGTGCCAGCAGTCAGACGACAGGGGGGGACACTGAAGCTTTCTTT. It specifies CASSQTTGGDTEAFF.

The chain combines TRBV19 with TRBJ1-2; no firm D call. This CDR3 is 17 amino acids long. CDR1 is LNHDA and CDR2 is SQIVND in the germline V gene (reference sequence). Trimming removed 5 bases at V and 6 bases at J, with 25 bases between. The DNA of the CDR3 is TGTGCCAGTAGTCCCTCCGGGGAGGCCGCAAATCAGAATGGCTACACCTTC. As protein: CASSPSGEAANQNGYTF. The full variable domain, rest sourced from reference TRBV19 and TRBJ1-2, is DGGITQSPKYLFRKEGQNVTLSCEQNLNHDAMYWYRQDPGQGLRLIYYSQIVNDFQKGDIAEGYSVSREKKESFPLTVTSAQKNPTAFYLCASSPSGEAANQNGYTFGSGTRLTVV.

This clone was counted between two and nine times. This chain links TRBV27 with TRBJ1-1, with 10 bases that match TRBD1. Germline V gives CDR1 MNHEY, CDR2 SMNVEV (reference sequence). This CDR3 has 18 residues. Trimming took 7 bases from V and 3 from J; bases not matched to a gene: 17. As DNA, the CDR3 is TGTGCCAGCATCCCCTATAGTTGGGACAGGGGCTGGCACACTGAAGCTTTCTTT. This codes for CASIPYSWDRGWHTEAFF.

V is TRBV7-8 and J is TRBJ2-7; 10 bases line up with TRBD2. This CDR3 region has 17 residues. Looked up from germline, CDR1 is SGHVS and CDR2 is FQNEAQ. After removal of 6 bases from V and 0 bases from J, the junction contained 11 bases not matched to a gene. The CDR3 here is CASSLSRTSGPSYEQYF. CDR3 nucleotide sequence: TGTGCCAGCAGTCTGAGCCGGACTAGCGGACCCTCCTACGAGCAGTACTTC.

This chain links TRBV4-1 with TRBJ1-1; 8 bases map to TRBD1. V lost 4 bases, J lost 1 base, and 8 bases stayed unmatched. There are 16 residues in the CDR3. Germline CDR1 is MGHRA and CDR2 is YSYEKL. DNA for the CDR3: TGCGCCAGCAGCCCATTAACCAGGGGGCCGAACACTGAAGCTTTCTTT. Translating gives CASSPLTRGPNTEAFF.

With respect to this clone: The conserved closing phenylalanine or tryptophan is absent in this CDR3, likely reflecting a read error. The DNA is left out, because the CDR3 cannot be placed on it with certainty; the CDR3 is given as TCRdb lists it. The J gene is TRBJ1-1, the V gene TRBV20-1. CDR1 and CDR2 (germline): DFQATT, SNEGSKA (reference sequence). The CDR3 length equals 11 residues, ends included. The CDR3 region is CSAPRGGAPAQ.

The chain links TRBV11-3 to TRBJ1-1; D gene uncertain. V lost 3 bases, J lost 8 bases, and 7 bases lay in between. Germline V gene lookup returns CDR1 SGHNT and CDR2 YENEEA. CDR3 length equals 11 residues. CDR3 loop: CASSFGGEAFF. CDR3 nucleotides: TGTGCCAGCAGCTTCGGCGGAGAAGCTTTCTTT.

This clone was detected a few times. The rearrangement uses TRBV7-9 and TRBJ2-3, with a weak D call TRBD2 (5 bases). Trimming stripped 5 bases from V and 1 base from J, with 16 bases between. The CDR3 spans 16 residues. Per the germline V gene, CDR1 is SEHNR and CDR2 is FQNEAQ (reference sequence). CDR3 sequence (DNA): TGTGCCAGCAGCCCACGGACTGGGATGGGCACAGATACGCAGTATTTT. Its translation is CASSPRTGMGTDTQYF.

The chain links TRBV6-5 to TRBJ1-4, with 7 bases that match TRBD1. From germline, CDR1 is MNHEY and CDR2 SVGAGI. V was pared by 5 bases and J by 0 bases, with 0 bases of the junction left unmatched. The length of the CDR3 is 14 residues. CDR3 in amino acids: CASSGTATNEKLFF. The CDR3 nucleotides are TGTGCCAGCAGTGGGACAGCAACTAATGAAAAACTGTTTTTT.

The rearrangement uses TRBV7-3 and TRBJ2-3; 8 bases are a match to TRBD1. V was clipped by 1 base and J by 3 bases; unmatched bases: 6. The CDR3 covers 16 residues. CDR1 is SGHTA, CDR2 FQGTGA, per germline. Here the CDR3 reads CASSLMGRGRTDTQYF. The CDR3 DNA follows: TGTGCCAGCAGCTTAATGGGCAGGGGGCGAACAGATACGCAGTATTTT.

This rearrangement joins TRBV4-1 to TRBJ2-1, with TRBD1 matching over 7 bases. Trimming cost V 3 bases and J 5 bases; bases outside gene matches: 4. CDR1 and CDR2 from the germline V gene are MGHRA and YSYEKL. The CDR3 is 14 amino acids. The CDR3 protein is CASSQEQGNNEQFF. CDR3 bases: TGCGCCAGCAGCCAGGAACAGGGGAACAATGAGCAGTTCTTC.

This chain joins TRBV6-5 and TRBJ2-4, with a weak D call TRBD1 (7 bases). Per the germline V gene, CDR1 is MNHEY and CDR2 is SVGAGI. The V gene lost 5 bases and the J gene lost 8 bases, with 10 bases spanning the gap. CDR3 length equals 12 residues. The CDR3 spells CASSPRGDIQYF. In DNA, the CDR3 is TGTGCCAGCAGTCCCAGGGGGGACATTCAGTACTTC.

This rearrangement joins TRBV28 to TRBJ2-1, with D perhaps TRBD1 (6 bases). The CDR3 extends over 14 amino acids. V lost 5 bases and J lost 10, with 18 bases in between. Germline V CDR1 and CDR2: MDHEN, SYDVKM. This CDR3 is CASSLRPVGQEQFF. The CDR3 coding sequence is TGTGCCAGCAGTCTAAGACCCGTAGGACAGGAGCAGTTCTTC.

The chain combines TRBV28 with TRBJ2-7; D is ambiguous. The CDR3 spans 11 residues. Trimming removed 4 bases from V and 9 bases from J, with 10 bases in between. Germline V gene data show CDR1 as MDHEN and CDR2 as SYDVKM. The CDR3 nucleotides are TGTGCCAGCAGTTCCCGACACGGGCAGTACTTC. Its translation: CASSSRHGQYF.

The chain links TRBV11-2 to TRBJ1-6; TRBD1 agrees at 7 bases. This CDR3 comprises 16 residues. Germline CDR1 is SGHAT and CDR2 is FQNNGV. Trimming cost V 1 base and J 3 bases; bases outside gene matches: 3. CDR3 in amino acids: CASSLVSGGYNSPLHF. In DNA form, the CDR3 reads TGTGCCAGCAGCTTAGTCTCAGGGGGCTATAATTCACCCCTCCACTTT.